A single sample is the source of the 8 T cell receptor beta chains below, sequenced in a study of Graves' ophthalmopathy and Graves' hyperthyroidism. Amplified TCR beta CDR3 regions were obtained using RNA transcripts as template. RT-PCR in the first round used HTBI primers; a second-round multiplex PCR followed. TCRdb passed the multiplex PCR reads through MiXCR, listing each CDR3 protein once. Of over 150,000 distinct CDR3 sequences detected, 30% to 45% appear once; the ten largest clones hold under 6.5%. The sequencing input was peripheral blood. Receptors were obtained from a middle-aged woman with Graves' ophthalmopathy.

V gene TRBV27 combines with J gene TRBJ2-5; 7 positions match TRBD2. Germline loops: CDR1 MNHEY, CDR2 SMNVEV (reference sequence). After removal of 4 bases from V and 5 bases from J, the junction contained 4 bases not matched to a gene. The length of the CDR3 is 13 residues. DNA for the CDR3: TGTGCCAGCAGTTGGGAGGGAGGGGAGACCCAGTACTTC. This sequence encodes CASSWEGGETQYF.

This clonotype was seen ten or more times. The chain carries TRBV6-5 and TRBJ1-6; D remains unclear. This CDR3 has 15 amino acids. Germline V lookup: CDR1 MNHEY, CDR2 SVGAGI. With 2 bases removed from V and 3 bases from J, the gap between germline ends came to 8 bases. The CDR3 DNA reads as TGTGCCAGCAGTTACAGCGGGGACTATAATTCACCCCTCCACTTT. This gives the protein CASSYSGDYNSPLHF.

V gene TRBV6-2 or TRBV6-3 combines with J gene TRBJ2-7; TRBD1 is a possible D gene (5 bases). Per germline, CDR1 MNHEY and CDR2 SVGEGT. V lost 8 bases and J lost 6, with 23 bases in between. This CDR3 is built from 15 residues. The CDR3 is CASHQLPTASAEQYF. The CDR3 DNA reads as TGTGCCAGCCACCAATTACCGACAGCCTCGGCCGAGCAGTACTTC.

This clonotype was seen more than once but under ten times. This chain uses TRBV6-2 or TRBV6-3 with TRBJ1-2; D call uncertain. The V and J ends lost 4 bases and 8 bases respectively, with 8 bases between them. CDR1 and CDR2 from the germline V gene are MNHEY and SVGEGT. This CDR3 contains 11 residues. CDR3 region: CASSSGWGYTF. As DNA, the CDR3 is TGTGCCAGCAGTTCCGGATGGGGCTACACCTTC.

CDR3 protein: CASSEARQGAQPQHF. The CDR3 coding sequence is TGTGCCAGCAGTGAAGCGCGGCAGGGTGCTCAGCCCCAGCATTTT. The chain employs TRBV6-1 and TRBJ1-5; TRBD1 is a possible D gene (5 bases). Germline V lookup: CDR1 MNHNS, CDR2 SASEGT. The germline V and J ends were trimmed by 0 bases and 6 bases, with 12 bases remaining between them. The CDR3 runs 15 residues.

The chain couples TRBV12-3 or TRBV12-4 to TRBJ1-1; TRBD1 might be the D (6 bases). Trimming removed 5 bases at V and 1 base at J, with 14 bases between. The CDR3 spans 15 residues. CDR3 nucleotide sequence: TGTGCCAGCAGTCTACCGACAGGAAGGAACACTGAAGCTTTCTTT. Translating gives CASSLPTGRNTEAFF.

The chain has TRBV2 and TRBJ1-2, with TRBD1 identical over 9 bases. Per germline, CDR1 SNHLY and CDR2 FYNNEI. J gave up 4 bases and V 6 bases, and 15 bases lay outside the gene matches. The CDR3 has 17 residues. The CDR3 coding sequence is TGTGCCAGCAGGAGGCGTACAGGGGGCGCATCTACCTATGGCTACACCTTC. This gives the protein CASRRRTGGASTYGYTF.

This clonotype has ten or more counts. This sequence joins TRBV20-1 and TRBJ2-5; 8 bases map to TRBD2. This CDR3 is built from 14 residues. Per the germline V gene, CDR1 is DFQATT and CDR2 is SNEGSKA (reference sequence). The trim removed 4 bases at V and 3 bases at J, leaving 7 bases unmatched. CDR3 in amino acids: CSAIPLTSEETQYF. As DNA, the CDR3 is TGCAGTGCTATTCCCTTGACTAGCGAAGAGACCCAGTACTTC.